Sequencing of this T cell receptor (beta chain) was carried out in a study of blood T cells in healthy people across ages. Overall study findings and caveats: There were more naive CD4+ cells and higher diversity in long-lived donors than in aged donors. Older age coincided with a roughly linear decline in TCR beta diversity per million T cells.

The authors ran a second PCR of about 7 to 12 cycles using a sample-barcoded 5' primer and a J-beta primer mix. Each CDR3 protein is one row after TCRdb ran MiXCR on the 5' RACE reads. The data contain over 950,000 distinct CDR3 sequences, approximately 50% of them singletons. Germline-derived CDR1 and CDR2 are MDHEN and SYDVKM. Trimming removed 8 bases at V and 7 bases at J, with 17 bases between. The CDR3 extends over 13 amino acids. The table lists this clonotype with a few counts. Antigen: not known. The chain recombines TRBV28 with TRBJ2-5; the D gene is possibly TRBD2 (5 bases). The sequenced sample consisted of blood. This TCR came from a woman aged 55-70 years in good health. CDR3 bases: TGTGCCAGCTCAGAGACTACTCCTGGGACCCAGTACTTC. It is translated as CASSETTPGTQYF.